This T cell receptor (beta chain) appears in the sequencing data of a study of PD-L1 blockade in urothelial cancer. Study-level background: Specimens of blood held a median count of approximately 150,000 T cells.

TCRdb keeps only in-frame clones here, not all; method: immunoSEQ multiplex PCR. The sample contains under 40,000 clones, around 86% of which appear only once. Trimming removed 0 bases at V and 3 bases at J, with 10 bases between. Per germline, CDR1 SGDLS and CDR2 YYNGEE. This CDR3 has 14 residues. Patients in the study were battling locally advanced or metastatic urothelial carcinoma. With regard to this clone: Its antigen remains unidentified.

Study-wide findings and caveats: Patients who had durable benefit saw their tumor-associated blood clones expand more at 3 weeks.

Here the sequenced sample was PBMCs, taken around atezolizumab (anti-PD-L1) treatment. The sequence came from a man between 50 and 59 years old with urothelial cancer. V is TRBV9 and J is TRBJ2-7; D is unclear. The CDR3 loop reads CASSVAARNYEQYF. CDR3 sequence (DNA): TGTGCCAGCAGCGTAGCGGCGAGGAACTACGAGCAGTACTTC.